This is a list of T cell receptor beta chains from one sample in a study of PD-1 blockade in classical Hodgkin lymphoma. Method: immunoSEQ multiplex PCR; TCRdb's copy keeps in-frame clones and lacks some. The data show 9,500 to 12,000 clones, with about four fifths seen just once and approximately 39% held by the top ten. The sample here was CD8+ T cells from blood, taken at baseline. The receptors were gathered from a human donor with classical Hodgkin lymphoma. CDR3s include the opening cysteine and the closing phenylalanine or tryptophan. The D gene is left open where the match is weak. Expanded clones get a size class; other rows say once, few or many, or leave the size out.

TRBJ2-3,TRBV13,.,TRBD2,TGTGCCAGCAGCCAGGGACTAGCGGGAGATACGCAGTATTTT,CASSQGLAGDTQYF
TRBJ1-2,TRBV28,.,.,TGTGCCAGCAGTTTATGGGACAGCGCTGGCTACACCTTC,CASSLWDSAGYTF
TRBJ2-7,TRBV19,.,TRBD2,TGTGCCAGTAGTCCGGCTAGCGGGAGCTACGAGCAGTACTTC,CASSPASGSYEQYF
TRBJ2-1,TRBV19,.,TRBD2,TGTGCCAGTAGTATAGCCCAACCCGCGGGAGGGCTTTACAATGAGCAGTTCTTC,CASSIAQPAGGLYNEQFF
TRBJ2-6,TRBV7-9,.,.,TGTGCCAGCAGCTTAGATGGGGCTGGGGCCAACGTCCTGACTTTC,CASSLDGAGANVLTF
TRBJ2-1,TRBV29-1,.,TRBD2,TGCAGCGTTGACGTCGGACTAGCGGTATACAATGAGCAGTTCTTC,CSVDVGLAVYNEQFF
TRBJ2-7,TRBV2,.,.,TGTGCCAGCAGTCAAGTCCTAAGCTCCTACGAGCAGTACTTC,CASSQVLSSYEQYF
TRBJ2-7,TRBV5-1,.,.,TGCGCCAGCAGCTTGGAACAGGGTTACGAGCAGTACTTC,CASSLEQGYEQYF
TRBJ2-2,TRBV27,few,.,TGTGCCAGCAGTAAAGGCTCGGACCACACCGGGGAGCTGTTTTTT,CASSKGSDHTGELFF
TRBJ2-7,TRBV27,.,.,TGTGCCAGCAGTTATTTACAGGCACAGGGAGGGTCCGAGCAGTACTTC,CASSYLQAQGGSEQYF
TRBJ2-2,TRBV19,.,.,TGTGCCAGTAGTATAGTAGGCGGGACCCCCGGGGAGCTGTTTTTT,CASSIVGGTPGELFF
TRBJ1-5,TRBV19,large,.,TGTGCCAGTAGTATAGAAGACTATAGCAATCAGCCCCAGCATTTT,CASSIEDYSNQPQHF
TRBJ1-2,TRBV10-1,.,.,TGCGCCAGCCAAGGGGAAGAGGGTGGCTACACCTTC,CASQGEEGGYTF
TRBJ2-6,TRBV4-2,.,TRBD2,TGTGCCAGCAGCCAGGACGATTGGCGGGAGGGCCCTTGGGCCAACGTCCTGACTTTC,CASSQDDWREGPWANVLTF
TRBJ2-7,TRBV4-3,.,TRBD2,TGCGCCAGCAGCCAAGGGCTAGCGGTGTACGAGCAGTACTTC,CASSQGLAVYEQYF
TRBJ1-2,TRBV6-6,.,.,TGTGCCAGCAGTTATACGCTCTCGACGGCTACCTATGGCTACACCTTC,CASSYTLSTATYGYTF
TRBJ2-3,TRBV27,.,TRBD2,TGTGCCAGCAGTACCGAATGGAGCGGGAGGGGCACAGATACGCAGTATTTT,CASSTEWSGRGTDTQYF
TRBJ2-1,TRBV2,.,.,TGTGCCAGCAGTGAAGCGATAGGAGGCTCCTACAATGAGCAGTTCTTC,CASSEAIGGSYNEQFF
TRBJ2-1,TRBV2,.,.,TGTGCCAGCTCCCCGGGGAATGAGCAGTTCTTC,CASSPGNEQFF
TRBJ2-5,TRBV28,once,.,TGTGCCAGCAAGGAGACCGGAGACCCTCAAGAGACCCAGTACTTC,CASKETGDPQETQYF
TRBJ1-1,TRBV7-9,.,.,TGTGCCAGCAGCTATACGACAGTAGATGAAGCTTTCTTT,CASSYTTVDEAFF
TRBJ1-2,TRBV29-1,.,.,TGCAGCGTTCAGGGGCGCCTCGGAGGCTACACCTTC,CSVQGRLGGYTF
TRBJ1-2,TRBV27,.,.,TGTGCCAGCAGTTTAACGGGGGGCGTTGTCTACACCTTC,CASSLTGGVVYTF
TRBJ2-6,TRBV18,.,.,TGTGCCAGCTCACCACCGGCACAGACAAGCTCTGGGGCCAACGTCCTGACTTTC,CASSPPAQTSSGANVLTF
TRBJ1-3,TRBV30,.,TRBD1,TGTGCCTCGGAAGGGACAGACCCTGGAAACACCATATATTTT,CASEGTDPGNTIYF
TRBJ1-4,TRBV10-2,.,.,TGCGCCAGCAGTGAGTCACAGTCTGCAACTAATGAAAAACTGTTTTTT,CASSESQSATNEKLFF
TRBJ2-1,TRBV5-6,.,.,TGTGCCAGCAGCTTCCCCTCAGGGAATGAGCAGTTCTTC,CASSFPSGNEQFF
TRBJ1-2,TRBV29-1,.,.,TGCAGCGTTGAAGGGGTCTATGGCTACACCTTC,CSVEGVYGYTF
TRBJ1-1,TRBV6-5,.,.,TGTGCCAGCAGTTCCTTAGGGGGGGGGAACACTGAAGCTTTCTTT,CASSSLGGGNTEAFF
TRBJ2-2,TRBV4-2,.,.,TGTGCCAGCAGCCAGGGACTTAACACCGGGGAGCTGTTTTTT,CASSQGLNTGELFF
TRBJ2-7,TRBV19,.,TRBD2,TGTGCCAGTAGTGTCACTAGCGGGAGTGCCCACGAGCAGTACTTC,CASSVTSGSAHEQYF
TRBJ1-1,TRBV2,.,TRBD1,TGTGCCAGCAGTGAGGGACAGGGGGTGAGTGAAGCTTTCTTT,CASSEGQGVSEAFF
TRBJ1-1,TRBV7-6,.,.,TGTGCTCTAGCGCCCGAGAACACTGAAGCTTTCTTT,CALAPENTEAFF
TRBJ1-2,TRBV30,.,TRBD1,TGTGCCTGGAGAGAAACAGGGGGCTATGGCTACACCTTC,CAWRETGGYGYTF
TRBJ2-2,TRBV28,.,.,TGTGCCAGCAGTTTATGGAACACCGGGGAGCTGTTTTTT,CASSLWNTGELFF
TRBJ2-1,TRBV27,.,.,TGTGCCAGCAGTTTAAGCGGAGCCCTCTCCTACAATGAGCAGTTCTTC,CASSLSGALSYNEQFF
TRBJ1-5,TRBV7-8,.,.,TGTGCCAGCAGCTTAGCGAACGGGCCCGGTCAGCCCCAGCATTTT,CASSLANGPGQPQHF
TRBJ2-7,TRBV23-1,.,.,TGCGCCAGCAGTCAAAGGGACTCCGAAGGGGGGAACGAGCAGTACTTC,CASSQRDSEGGNEQYF
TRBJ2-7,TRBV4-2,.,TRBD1,TGTGCCAGCAGTGCCGGGACAGGGGGCTCCTACGAGCAGTACTTC,CASSAGTGGSYEQYF
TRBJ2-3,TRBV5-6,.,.,TGTGCCAGCAGCTTGGGGGTGGAAGCAGATACGCAGTATTTT,CASSLGVEADTQYF
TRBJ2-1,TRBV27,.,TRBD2,TGTGCCAGCAGTTCCCTTGGGACTAGCGGTCCCTACAATGAGCAGTTCTTC,CASSSLGTSGPYNEQFF
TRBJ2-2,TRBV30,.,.,TGTGCCTGGAACTACTCACCGTTGAACACCGGGGAGCTGTTTTTT,CAWNYSPLNTGELFF
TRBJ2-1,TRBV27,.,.,TGTGCCAGCAGTCTATGGACACCCTGGCTACGCGATGAGCAGTTCTTC,CASSLWTPWLRDEQFF
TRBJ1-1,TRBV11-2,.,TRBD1,TGTGCCAGCAGCTTCGGGACAGGGTTGACTGAAGCTTTCTTT,CASSFGTGLTEAFF
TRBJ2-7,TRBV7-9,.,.,TGTGCCAGCAGCTTCGAGGCCCACTACGAGCAGTACTTC,CASSFEAHYEQYF
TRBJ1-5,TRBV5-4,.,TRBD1,TGTGCCAGCAGCCGGGACAGAGGTCTGGATCAGCCCCAGCATTTT,CASSRDRGLDQPQHF
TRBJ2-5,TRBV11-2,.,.,TGTGCCAGCAGCTTAGCTTGGGGGCAGCAAGAGACCCAGTACTTC,CASSLAWGQQETQYF
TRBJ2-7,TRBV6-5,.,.,TGTGCCAGCAGTACGAGGGGGTACGAGCAGTACTTC,CASSTRGYEQYF
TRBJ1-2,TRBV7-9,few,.,TGTGCCAGCAGTCCACCCGTTGGTGGCTACACCTTC,CASSPPVGGYTF
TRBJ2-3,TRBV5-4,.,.,TGTGCCAGCAGCTCAGTTGGAGGGAGGGATACGCAGTATTTT,CASSSVGGRDTQYF
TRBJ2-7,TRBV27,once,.,TGTGCCAGCAGTTCTAAGGGACTCCCAAGCTCCTACGAGCAGTACTTC,CASSSKGLPSSYEQYF
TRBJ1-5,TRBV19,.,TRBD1,TGTGCCAGTAGTCCCGGGACAGAGAGCCCTCAGCCCCAGCATTTT,CASSPGTESPQPQHF
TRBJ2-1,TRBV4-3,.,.,TGCGCCAGCAGCTACGTCTGGGCGGAATACAATGAGCAGTTCTTC,CASSYVWAEYNEQFF
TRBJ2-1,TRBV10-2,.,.,TGCGCCAGCAGTGACATCGATTATGAGCAGTTCTTC,CASSDIDYEQFF
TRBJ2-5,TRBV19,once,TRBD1,TGTGCCAGCTCCGGGGACAGGGGATGGGGAGAGACCCAGTACTTC,CASSGDRGWGETQYF